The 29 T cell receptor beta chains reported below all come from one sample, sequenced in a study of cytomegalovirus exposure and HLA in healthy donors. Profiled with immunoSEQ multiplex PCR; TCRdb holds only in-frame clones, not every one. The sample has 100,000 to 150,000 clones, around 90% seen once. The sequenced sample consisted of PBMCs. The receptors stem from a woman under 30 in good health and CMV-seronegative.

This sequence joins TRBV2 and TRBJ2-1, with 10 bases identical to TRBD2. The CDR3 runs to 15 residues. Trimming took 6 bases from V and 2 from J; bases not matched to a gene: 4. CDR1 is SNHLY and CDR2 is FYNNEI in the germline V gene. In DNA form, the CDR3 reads TGTGCCAGCAGACCAACTAGCGGGGCCTACAATGAGCAGTTCTTC. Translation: CASRPTSGAYNEQFF.

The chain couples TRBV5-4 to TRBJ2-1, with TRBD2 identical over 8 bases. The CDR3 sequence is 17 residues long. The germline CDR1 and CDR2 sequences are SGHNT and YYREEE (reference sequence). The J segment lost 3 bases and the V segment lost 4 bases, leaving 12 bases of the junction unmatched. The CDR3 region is CASSGPSERGNYNEQFF. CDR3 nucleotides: TGTGCCAGCAGCGGGCCTTCGGAGCGGGGGAACTACAATGAGCAGTTCTTC.

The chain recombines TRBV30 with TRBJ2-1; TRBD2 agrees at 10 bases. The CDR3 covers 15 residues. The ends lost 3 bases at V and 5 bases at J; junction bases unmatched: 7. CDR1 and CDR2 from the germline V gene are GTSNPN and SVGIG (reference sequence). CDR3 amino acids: CAWSPLAGINNEQFF. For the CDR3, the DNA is TGTGCCTGGAGCCCACTAGCGGGAATCAACAATGAGCAGTTCTTC.

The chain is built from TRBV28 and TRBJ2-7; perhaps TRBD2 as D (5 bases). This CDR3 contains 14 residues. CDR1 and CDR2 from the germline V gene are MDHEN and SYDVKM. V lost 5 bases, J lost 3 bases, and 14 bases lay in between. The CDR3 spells CASSPPLGSYEQYF. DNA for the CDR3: TGTGCCAGCAGTCCACCCCTGGGGAGCTACGAGCAGTACTTC.

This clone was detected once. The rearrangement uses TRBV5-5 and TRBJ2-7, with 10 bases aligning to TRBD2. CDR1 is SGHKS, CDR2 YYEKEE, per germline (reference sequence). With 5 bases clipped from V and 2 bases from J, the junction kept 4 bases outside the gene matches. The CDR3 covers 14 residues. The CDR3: CASRGLADPYEQYF. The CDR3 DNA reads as TGTGCCAGCAGAGGACTAGCGGATCCCTACGAGCAGTACTTC.

The CDR3 nucleotides are TGCGCCAGCAGCCTTGGGGGGACGGTACAAGAGACCCAGTACTTC. Its translation is CASSLGGTVQETQYF. The J gene is TRBJ2-5, the V gene TRBV5-1; D perhaps matches TRBD2 (6 bases). Germline CDR1 SGHRS, CDR2 YFSETQ. This CDR3 contains 15 residues. The germline V and J ends were trimmed by 4 bases and 2 bases, with 15 bases remaining between them.

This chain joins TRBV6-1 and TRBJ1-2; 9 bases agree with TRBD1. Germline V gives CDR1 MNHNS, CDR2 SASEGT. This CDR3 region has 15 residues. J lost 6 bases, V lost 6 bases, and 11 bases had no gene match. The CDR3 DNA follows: TGTGCCAGCAGGCCCGGGGGGACAGGGTATGATGGCTACACCTTC. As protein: CASRPGGTGYDGYTF.

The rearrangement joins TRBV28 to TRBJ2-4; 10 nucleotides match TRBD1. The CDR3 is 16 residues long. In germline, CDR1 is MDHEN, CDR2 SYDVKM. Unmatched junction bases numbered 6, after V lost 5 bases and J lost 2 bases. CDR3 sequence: CASSRQGAGSKNIQYF. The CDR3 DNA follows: TGTGCCAGCAGTAGACAGGGGGCAGGTTCCAAAAACATTCAGTACTTC.

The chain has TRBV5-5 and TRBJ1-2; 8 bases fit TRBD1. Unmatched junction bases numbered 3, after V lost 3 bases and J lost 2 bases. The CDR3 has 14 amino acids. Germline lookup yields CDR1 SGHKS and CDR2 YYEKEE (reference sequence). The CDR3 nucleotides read TGTGCCAGCAGCTCCGGGACAGGCAACTATGGCTACACCTTC. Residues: CASSSGTGNYGYTF.

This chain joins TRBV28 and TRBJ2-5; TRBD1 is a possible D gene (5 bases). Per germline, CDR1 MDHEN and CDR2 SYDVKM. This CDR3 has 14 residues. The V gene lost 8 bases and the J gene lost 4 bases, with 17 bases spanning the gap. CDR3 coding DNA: TGTGCCAGCGGCGAAGGGGTTAGGAGAGAGACCCAGTACTTC. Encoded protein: CASGEGVRRETQYF.

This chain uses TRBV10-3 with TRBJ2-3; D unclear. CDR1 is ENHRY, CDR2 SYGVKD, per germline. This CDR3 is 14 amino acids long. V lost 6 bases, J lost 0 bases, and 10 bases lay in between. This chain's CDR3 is CAIRSSSSTDTQYF. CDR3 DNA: TGTGCCATCAGAAGTAGCTCTAGCACAGATACGCAGTATTTT.

CDR3 DNA: TGCGCCAGCAGTCAGTATCAGTCAGTATCCAGGGGCAGTCGATACGAGCAGTACTTC. Amino acid sequence: CASSQYQSVSRGSRYEQYF. This chain uses TRBV23-1 with TRBJ2-7, with a possible D match to TRBD1 (6 bases). TRBV23-1 is treated as an ORF (open reading frame) with a function not yet certain. Trimming pared 3 bases from V and 4 bases from J, leaving 28 bases between. This CDR3 has 19 amino acids.

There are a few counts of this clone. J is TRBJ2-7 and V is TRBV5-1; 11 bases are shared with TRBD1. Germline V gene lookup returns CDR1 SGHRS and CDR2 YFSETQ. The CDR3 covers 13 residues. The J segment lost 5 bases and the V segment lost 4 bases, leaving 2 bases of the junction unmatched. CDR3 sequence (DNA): TGCGCCAGCAGCGGGGACAGGGGGAACGAGCAGTACTTC. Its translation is CASSGDRGNEQYF.

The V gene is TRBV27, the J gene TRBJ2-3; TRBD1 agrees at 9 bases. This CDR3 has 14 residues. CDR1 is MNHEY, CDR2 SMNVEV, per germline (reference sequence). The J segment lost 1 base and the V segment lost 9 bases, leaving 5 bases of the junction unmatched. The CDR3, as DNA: TGTGCCAGTCGGAACAGGGGGCGCACAGATACGCAGTATTTT. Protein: CASRNRGRTDTQYF.

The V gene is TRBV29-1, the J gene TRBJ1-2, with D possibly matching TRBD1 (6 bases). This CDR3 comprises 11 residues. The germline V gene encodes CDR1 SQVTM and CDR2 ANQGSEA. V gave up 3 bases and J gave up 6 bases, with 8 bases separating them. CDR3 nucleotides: TGCAGCGTTGATCCAGGGGATGGCTACACCTTC. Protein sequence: CSVDPGDGYTF.

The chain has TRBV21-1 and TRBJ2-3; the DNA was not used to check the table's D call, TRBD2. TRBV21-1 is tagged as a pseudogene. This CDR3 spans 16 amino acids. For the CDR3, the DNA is TGTGCCAGCAGCAAGGAGCGGGGGTTAAGCACAGATACGCAGTATTTT. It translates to CASSKERGLSTDTQYF.

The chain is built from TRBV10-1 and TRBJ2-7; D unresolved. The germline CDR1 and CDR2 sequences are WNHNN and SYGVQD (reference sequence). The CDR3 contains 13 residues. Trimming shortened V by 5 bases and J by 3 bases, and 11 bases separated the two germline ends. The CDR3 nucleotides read TGCGCCAGCAGTCCGGGTGCGAGCTACGAGCAGTACTTC. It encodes CASSPGASYEQYF.

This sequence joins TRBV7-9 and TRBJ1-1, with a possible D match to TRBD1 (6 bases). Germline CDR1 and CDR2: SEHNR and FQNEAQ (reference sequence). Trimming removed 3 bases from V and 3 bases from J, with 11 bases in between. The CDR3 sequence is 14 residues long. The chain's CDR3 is CASSLTGLYTEAFF. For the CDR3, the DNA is TGTGCCAGCAGCTTGACAGGTCTCTACACTGAAGCTTTCTTT.

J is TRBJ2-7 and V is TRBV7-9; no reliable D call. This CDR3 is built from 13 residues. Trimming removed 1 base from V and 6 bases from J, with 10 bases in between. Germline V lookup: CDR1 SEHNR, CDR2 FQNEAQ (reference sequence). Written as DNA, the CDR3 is TGTGCCAGCAGCTTAGTTCTAGGTAGCGAGCAGTACTTC. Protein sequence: CASSLVLGSEQYF.

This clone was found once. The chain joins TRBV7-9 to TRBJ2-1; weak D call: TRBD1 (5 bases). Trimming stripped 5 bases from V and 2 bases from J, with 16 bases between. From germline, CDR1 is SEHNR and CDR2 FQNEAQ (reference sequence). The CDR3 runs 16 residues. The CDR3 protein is CASSPTDRKPYNEQFF. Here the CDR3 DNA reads TGTGCCAGCAGCCCCACCGACAGAAAACCCTACAATGAGCAGTTCTTC.

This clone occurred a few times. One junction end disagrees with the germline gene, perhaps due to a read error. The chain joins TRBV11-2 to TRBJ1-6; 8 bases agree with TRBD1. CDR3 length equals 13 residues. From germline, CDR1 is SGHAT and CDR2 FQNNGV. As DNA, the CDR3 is TGTGCCAGCAGCTTAGGAGGGGGGACAGGTCGTTACTTT. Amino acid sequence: CASSLGGGTGRYF.

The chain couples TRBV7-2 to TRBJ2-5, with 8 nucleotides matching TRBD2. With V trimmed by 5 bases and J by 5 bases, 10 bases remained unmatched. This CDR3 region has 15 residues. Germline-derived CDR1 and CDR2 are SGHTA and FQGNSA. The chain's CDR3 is CASSQDRLARETQYF. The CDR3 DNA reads TGTGCCAGCAGCCAGGACAGACTAGCGAGGGAGACCCAGTACTTC.

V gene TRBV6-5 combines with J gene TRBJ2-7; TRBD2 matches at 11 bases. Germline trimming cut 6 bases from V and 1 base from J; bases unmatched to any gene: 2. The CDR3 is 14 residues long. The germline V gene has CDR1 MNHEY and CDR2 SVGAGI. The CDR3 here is CASRPSGRSYEQYF. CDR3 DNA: TGTGCCAGCAGGCCTAGCGGGAGGTCCTACGAGCAGTACTTC.

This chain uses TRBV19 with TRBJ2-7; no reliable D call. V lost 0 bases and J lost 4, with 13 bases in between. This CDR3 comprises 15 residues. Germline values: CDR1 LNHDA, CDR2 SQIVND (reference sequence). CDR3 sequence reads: CASSIDPLGEYEQYF. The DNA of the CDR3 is TGTGCCAGTAGTATAGATCCCCTTGGAGAGTACGAGCAGTACTTC. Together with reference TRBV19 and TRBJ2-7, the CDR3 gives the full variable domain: DGGITQSPKYLFRKEGQNVTLSCEQNLNHDAMYWYRQDPGQGLRLIYYSQIVNDFQKGDIAEGYSVSREKKESFPLTVTSAQKNPTAFYLCASSIDPLGEYEQYFGPGTRLTVT.

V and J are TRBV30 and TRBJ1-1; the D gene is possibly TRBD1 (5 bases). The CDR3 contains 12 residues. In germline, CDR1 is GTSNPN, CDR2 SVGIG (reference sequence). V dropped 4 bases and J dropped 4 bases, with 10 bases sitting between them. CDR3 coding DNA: TGTGCCTGGAAACGGGGGAGCACTGAAGCTTTCTTT. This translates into CAWKRGSTEAFF.

The CDR3 spells CASGLTGGTEAFF. CDR3 nucleotide sequence: TGTGCCAGCGGACTGACGGGTGGAACTGAAGCTTTCTTT. The chain links TRBV28 to TRBJ1-1; D remains unclear. This CDR3 has 13 amino acids. Germline V CDR1 and CDR2: MDHEN, SYDVKM. V dropped 8 bases and J dropped 5 bases, with 15 bases sitting between them.

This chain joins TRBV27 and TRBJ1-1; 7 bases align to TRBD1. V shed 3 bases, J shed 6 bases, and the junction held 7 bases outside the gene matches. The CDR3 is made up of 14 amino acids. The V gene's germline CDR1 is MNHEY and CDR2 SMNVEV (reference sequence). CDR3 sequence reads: CASSFLDRAAEAFF. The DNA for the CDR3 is TGTGCCAGCAGTTTTTTAGACAGGGCGGCTGAAGCTTTCTTT.

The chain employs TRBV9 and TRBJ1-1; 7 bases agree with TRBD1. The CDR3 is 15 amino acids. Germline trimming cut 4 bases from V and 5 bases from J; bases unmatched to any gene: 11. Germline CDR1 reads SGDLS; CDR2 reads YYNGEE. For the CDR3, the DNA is TGTGCCAGCAGCCCCACCAACAGGGGAGGTACTGAAGCTTTCTTT. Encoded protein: CASSPTNRGGTEAFF.

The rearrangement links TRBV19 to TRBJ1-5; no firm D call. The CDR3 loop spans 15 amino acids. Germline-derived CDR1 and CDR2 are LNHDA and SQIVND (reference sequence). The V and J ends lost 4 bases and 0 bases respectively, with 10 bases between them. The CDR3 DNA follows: TGTGCCAGTAGTACGGAGTTTTATAGCAATCAGCCCCAGCATTTT. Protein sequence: CASSTEFYSNQPQHF.